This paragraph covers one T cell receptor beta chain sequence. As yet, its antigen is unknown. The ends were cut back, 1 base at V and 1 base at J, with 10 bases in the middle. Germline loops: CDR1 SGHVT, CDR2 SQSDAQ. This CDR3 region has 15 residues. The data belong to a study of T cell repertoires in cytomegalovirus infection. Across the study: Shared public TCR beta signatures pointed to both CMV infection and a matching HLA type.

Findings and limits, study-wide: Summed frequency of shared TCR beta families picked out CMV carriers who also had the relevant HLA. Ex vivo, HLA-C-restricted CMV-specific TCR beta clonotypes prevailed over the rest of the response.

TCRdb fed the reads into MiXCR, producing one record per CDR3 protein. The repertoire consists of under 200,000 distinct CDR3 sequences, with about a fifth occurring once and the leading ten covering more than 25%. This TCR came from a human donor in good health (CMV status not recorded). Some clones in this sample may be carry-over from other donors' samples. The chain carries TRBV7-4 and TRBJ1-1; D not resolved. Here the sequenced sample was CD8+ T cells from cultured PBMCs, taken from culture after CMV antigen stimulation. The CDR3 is CASSLESGPNTEAFF. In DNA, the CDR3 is TGTGCCAGCAGCTTAGAATCCGGCCCGAACACTGAAGCTTTCTTT.